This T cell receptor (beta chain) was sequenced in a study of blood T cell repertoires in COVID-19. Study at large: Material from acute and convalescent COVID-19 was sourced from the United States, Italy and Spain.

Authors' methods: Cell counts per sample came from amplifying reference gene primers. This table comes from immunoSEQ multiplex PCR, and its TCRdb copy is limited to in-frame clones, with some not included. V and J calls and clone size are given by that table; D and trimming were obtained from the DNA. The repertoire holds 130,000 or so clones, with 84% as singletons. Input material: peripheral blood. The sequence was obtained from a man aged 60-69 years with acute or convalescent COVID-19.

The CDR3, as DNA: TGTGCCTGGAGTCATTTCATGAACACTGAAGCTTTCTTT. Its protein is CAWSHFMNTEAFF. The chain recombines TRBV30 with TRBJ1-1; no clear D gene. V lost 2 bases and J 0 bases, leaving 7 bases between the germline ends. This CDR3 comprises 13 residues. CDR1 GTSNPN and CDR2 SVGIG come from the germline V gene (reference sequence).